The 26 T cell receptor beta chains presented below share a single source sample, sequenced in a study of T cell repertoires in cytomegalovirus infection. Antigens for these TCRs are unknown. A single record per CDR3 protein comes from TCRdb applying MiXCR to the reads. The sample records about 130,000 distinct CDR3 sequences, 24% being singletons. The sequenced material came from PBMCs, sequenced either directly or after in vitro stimulation (not recorded which). Receptor source: a human donor in good health (CMV status not recorded). Some clones in this sample may be carry-over from other donors' samples.

The chain recombines TRBV6-2 or TRBV6-3 with TRBJ1-1; D gene unclear. This CDR3 has 11 residues. CDR1 and CDR2 from the germline V gene are MNHEY and SVGEGT. V lost 5 bases and J lost 3, with 4 bases in between. This CDR3 is CASSGHTEAFF. The CDR3 nucleotides read TGTGCCAGCAGTGGACACACTGAAGCTTTCTTT.

This clonotype has just a few counts. The rearrangement links TRBV19 to TRBJ2-7, with D perhaps TRBD2 (6 bases). Germline V gene data show CDR1 as LNHDA and CDR2 as SQIVND (reference sequence). Trimming pared 5 bases from V and 0 bases from J, leaving 17 bases between. The CDR3 sequence is 16 residues long. CDR3 in amino acids: CASSPRTGTGSYEQYF. As DNA, the CDR3 is TGTGCCAGTAGTCCAAGAACCGGGACTGGCTCCTACGAGCAGTACTTC.

With regard to this clonotype: Its ends do not fully match the called genes, so a read error is possible. The chain has TRBV4-1 and TRBJ2-4; 12 bases line up with TRBD2. This CDR3 is built from 21 residues. Germline V gene data show CDR1 as MGHRA and CDR2 as YSYEKL. This CDR3 reads CASSREGVLAGGPRAKNIQYF. The CDR3 region has the DNA TGTGCCAGCAGCCGCGAAGGGGTACTAGCGGGAGGCCCGCGCGCCAAAAACATTCAGTACTTC.

This clonotype was counted a few times. This chain connects TRBV6-6 to TRBJ2-7, with a tentative D call TRBD1 (6 bases). Germline V gene lookup returns CDR1 MNHNY and CDR2 SVGAGI (reference sequence). This CDR3 is 12 amino acids long. V gave up 4 bases and J gave up 4 bases, with 8 bases separating them. CDR3: CASSWDTYEQYV. CDR3 bases: TGTGCCAGCAGTTGGGACACTTACGAGCAGTACGTC.

This clonotype was detected once. The genes are TRBV28 and TRBJ2-1; no clear D gene. Germline CDR1 is MDHEN and CDR2 is SYDVKM. The CDR3 has 12 residues. The V end was cut by 5 bases, the J end by 3 bases, with 5 bases between. CDR3 sequence (DNA): TGTGCCAGCAGTGTAATCTACAATGAGCAGTTCTTC. It specifies CASSVIYNEQFF.

The genes are TRBV6-5 and TRBJ2-1; 7 bases are shared with TRBD1. The ends lost 0 bases at V and 5 bases at J; junction bases unmatched: 7. CDR1 and CDR2 (germline): MNHEY, SVGAGI. The CDR3 loop spans 16 amino acids. Here the CDR3 reads CASSYSTGPPHNEQFF. CDR3 nucleotides: TGTGCCAGCAGTTACTCGACAGGGCCGCCCCACAATGAGCAGTTCTTC.

The J gene is TRBJ1-6, the V gene TRBV7-2; D is undetermined. Germline V lookup: CDR1 SGHTA, CDR2 FQGNSA. V was clipped by 1 base and J by 8 bases, with 0 bases between them. The CDR3 length is 11 residues. The CDR3: CTSSLDSPLHF. The CDR3 coding sequence is TGTACCAGCAGCTTAGATTCACCCCTCCACTTT.

This clonotype has at least ten counts. V gene TRBV7-2 combines with J gene TRBJ1-5; D unresolved. Per the germline V gene, CDR1 is SGHTA and CDR2 is FQGNSA. V was clipped by 0 bases and J by 4 bases, with 10 bases between them. The CDR3 has 15 residues. The CDR3 DNA sequence: TGTGCCAGCAGCTTAGCGGGGTCTCTTAATCAGCCCCAGCATTTT. Amino acids: CASSLAGSLNQPQHF.

This clonotype occurred many times. J is TRBJ2-7 and V is TRBV7-2; TRBD2 is a possible D gene (5 bases). CDR3 length: 14 amino acids. CDR1 is SGHTA, CDR2 FQGNSA, per germline. Trimming cost V 5 bases and J 0 bases, with 11 bases left between them. This chain's CDR3 is CASSRGWSSYEQYF. As DNA, the CDR3 is TGTGCCAGCAGCCGGGGTTGGAGCTCCTACGAGCAGTACTTC.

The chain employs TRBV29-1 and TRBJ2-1, with a possible D match to TRBD1 (6 bases). Germline V CDR1 and CDR2: SQVTM, ANQGSEA. The CDR3 consists of 15 residues. V shed 5 bases and J shed 2 bases, with 16 bases lying between them. The CDR3 sequence is CSVPHHRAPYNEQFF. CDR3 coding DNA: TGCAGCGTTCCTCACCACAGGGCGCCCTACAATGAGCAGTTCTTC.

The V call is TRBV5-4, the J call TRBJ2-1, with TRBD2 matching over 12 bases. Per germline, CDR1 SGHNT and CDR2 YYREEE (reference sequence). The junction had 7 bases not matched to a gene; V was cut back by 4 bases and J by 8 bases. The CDR3 loop spans 15 amino acids. The CDR3 loop reads CASSPTSGRSDEQFF. In DNA form, the CDR3 reads TGTGCCAGCAGCCCAACTAGCGGGAGGAGCGATGAGCAGTTCTTC.

This clonotype was counted a few times. The chain recombines TRBV4-1 with TRBJ2-7, with 7 bases aligning to TRBD2. The trim removed 1 base at V and 2 bases at J, leaving 2 bases unmatched. Per the germline V gene, CDR1 is MGHRA and CDR2 is YSYEKL. The CDR3 totals 14 residues. As DNA, the CDR3 is TGCGCCAGCAGCCAAGTTAGCGGGCCCTACGAGCAGTACTTC. Amino acid sequence: CASSQVSGPYEQYF.

This sequence joins TRBV12-3 or TRBV12-4 and TRBJ2-5; TRBD1 or TRBD2 may be the D gene (5 bases each). V shed 6 bases and J shed 5 bases, with 7 bases lying between them. CDR3 size: 11 residues. In nucleotides, the CDR3 is TGTGCCAGCAGATGGGGGGAGACCCAGTACTTC. Translated, it gives CASRWGETQYF.

This clonotype occurred a few times. The chain links TRBV20-1 to TRBJ1-5; 7 bases are shared with TRBD1. Germline CDR1 DFQATT, CDR2 SNEGSKA (reference sequence). The V and J ends lost 0 bases and 7 bases, in that order; junction bases with no gene match: 6. CDR3 length: 14 amino acids. The DNA for the CDR3 is TGCAGTGCTAGAGATGAGGGGGCTGGGCAGCCCCAGCATTTT. Its protein product is CSARDEGAGQPQHF.

V gene TRBV20-1 combines with J gene TRBJ2-2; D unclear. V dropped 4 bases and J dropped 1 base, with 7 bases sitting between them. Germline V gene data show CDR1 as DFQATT and CDR2 as SNEGSKA (reference sequence). The CDR3 consists of 13 residues. CDR3 loop: CSAKRGNTGELFF. Written as DNA, the CDR3 is TGCAGTGCTAAGCGAGGGAACACCGGGGAGCTGTTTTTT.

The rearrangement joins TRBV6-6 to TRBJ1-3; unclear D gene. Trimming took 2 bases from V and 2 from J, leaving 13 bases between them. Germline CDR1 reads MNHNY; CDR2 reads SVGAGI (reference sequence). CDR3 size: 16 residues. CDR3 sequence: CASSYEEGRPGNTIYF. In DNA form, the CDR3 reads TGTGCCAGCAGTTACGAAGAAGGCCGCCCTGGAAACACCATATATTTT.

In this sample, this clonotype turned up a few times. This rearrangement joins TRBV7-9 to TRBJ2-1, with TRBD2 identical over 14 bases. The germline V gene has CDR1 SEHNR and CDR2 FQNEAQ (reference sequence). The CDR3 covers 17 residues. V lost 0 bases and J lost 8; bases outside the gene matches: 6. CDR3: CASSLAGTSGSRDEQFF. The CDR3 DNA reads TGTGCCAGCAGCTTAGCTGGGACTAGCGGGAGTCGCGATGAGCAGTTCTTC.

This clonotype was observed a few times. The chain uses TRBV7-2 and TRBJ2-4; D possibly corresponds to TRBD2 (5 bases). V lost 7 bases, J lost 0 bases, and 10 bases lay in between. Germline loops: CDR1 SGHTA, CDR2 FQGNSA. There are 14 residues in the CDR3. CDR3 DNA sequence: TGTGCCAGCATGTCCGAGGGAGCCAAAAACATTCAGTACTTC. Its protein is CASMSEGAKNIQYF. Filled out from reference TRBV7-2 and TRBJ2-4, the complete variable domain reads GAGVSQSPSNKVTEKGKDVELRCDPISGHTALYWYRQSLGQGLEFLIYFQGNSAPDKSGLPSDRFSAERTGGSVSTLTIQRTQQEDSAVYLCASMSEGAKNIQYFGAGTRLSVL.

This clonotype was seen ten or more times. The chain employs TRBV5-1 and TRBJ2-2, with no clear D. V was trimmed by 5 bases and J by 1 base, leaving 9 bases between them. The CDR3 is made up of 14 amino acids. Germline CDR1 reads SGHRS; CDR2 reads YFSETQ. The CDR3 nucleotides are TGCGCCAGCAGTTTCACAATGAACACCGGGGAGCTGTTTTTT. It codes for CASSFTMNTGELFF.

This clonotype was observed a handful of times. This rearrangement joins TRBV5-4 to TRBJ1-2, with D possibly matching TRBD1 (6 bases). The ends were cut back, 4 bases at V and 2 bases at J, with 15 bases in the middle. CDR1 is SGHNT, CDR2 YYREEE, per germline (reference sequence). CDR3 length: 15 amino acids. The CDR3, as DNA: TGTGCCAGCAGCCGGGACACGGAGGAAAACTATGGCTACACCTTC. This translates into CASSRDTEENYGYTF.

This clonotype turned up a few times. The rearrangement uses TRBV6-1 and TRBJ1-1, with 9 positions matching TRBD1. Germline V CDR1 and CDR2: MNHNS, SASEGT. The CDR3 is made up of 15 amino acids. V lost 4 bases and J lost 4; bases outside the gene matches: 7. The CDR3 is CASSVQQGASTEAFF. The CDR3 DNA reads TGTGCCAGCAGTGTCCAACAGGGGGCGAGCACTGAAGCTTTCTTT.

In this sample, this clonotype turned up a few times. This chain links TRBV12-5 with TRBJ2-1; 12 bases line up with TRBD2. The germline CDR1 and CDR2 sequences are LGHNT and FRNRAP. The CDR3 is 17 residues long. Unmatched junction bases numbered 10, after V lost 6 bases and J lost 4 bases. The CDR3 DNA follows: TGTGCTAGTGGCCTGGCCGGGACTAGCGGGCTGTACAATGAGCAGTTCTTC. It specifies CASGLAGTSGLYNEQFF.

The chain joins TRBV27 to TRBJ1-4; D is unresolved. V was pared by 3 bases and J by 3 bases, with 8 bases between. This CDR3 spans 14 amino acids. Germline V gene sequence: CDR1 MNHEY, CDR2 SMNVEV (reference sequence). This CDR3 is CASSFLGANEKLFF. CDR3 bases: TGTGCCAGCAGTTTTTTGGGTGCTAATGAAAAACTGTTTTTT.

This clonotype was observed a handful of times. The rearrangement links TRBV29-1 to TRBJ1-5; the D is unclear. The CDR3 runs 16 residues. The V end was cut by 8 bases, the J end by 2 bases, with 22 bases between. Germline lookup yields CDR1 SQVTM and CDR2 ANQGSEA. The CDR3 DNA reads as TGCAGCCAAACCCGGCCCTCCCCCGCGGGCAATCAGCCCCAGCATTTT. Its protein product is CSQTRPSPAGNQPQHF.

This clonotype was recorded many times. This sequence joins TRBV7-2 and TRBJ2-1, with D tentatively TRBD2 (5 bases). The V gene's germline CDR1 is SGHTA and CDR2 FQGNSA. The CDR3 contains 16 residues. Trimming shortened V by 1 base and J by 0 bases, and 10 bases separated the two germline ends. Written as DNA, the CDR3 is TGTGCCAGCAGCTTAGTCGTCGGGAACTCCTACAATGAGCAGTTCTTC. It yields the protein CASSLVVGNSYNEQFF. The full variable domain, its missing parts supplied by reference TRBV7-2 and TRBJ2-1, is GAGVSQSPSNKVTEKGKDVELRCDPISGHTALYWYRQSLGQGLEFLIYFQGNSAPDKSGLPSDRFSAERTGGSVSTLTIQRTQQEDSAVYLCASSLVVGNSYNEQFFGPGTRLTVL.

This sequence joins TRBV13 and TRBJ1-2; D perhaps matches TRBD1 (5 bases). The CDR3 is 17 residues long. Germline values: CDR1 PRHDT, CDR2 FYEKMQ (reference sequence). The V gene lost 0 bases and the J gene lost 4 bases, with 18 bases spanning the gap. In DNA, the CDR3 is TGTGCCAGCAGCTTAGGCCCTCTTACCTCAGGGACCTATGGCTACACCTTC. Amino acid sequence: CASSLGPLTSGTYGYTF.